This record concerns one T cell receptor (beta chain) sequence. No antigen is known for it. The CDR3 extends over 19 amino acids. Germline V lookup: CDR1 SGHAT, CDR2 FQDESV (reference sequence). V shed 2 bases, J shed 1 base, and the junction held 10 bases outside the gene matches. These data belong to a study of CD8+CD57+ T cells in acquired aplastic anemia. Study summary: About 9.8 million reads, on average, were obtained for CD4+ cells from healthy donors. Study-level findings and limits: Sharing between patients and controls was observed for around 30 CD8+ CDR3 sequences.

The use of genomic DNA as template underpinned the TCR beta VDJ and CDR3 profiling. MiXCR was run by TCRdb on the reads, yielding one entry per CDR3 protein. This sample has about 220,000 distinct CDR3 sequences, with about a third found just once. This receptor was taken from a human donor in good health, serving as a control. The sequenced sample was sorted CD4+, CD8+, or CD8+CD57+ T cells (not recorded which) from PBMCs. J is TRBJ2-5 and V is TRBV11-1; 13 bases fit TRBD2. The CDR3 region is CASSLTGGLAGLLQETQYF. Here the CDR3 DNA reads TGTGCCAGCAGCTTAACAGGGGGACTAGCGGGGCTACTCCAAGAGACCCAGTACTTC.